These 7 T cell receptor beta chains were sequenced from one sample in a study of T cells after yellow fever vaccination. From the 5' RACE reads, TCRdb called clonotypes with MiXCR, one entry per CDR3 protein. The data contain around 140,000 distinct CDR3 sequences, about 7% of them singletons. This sample comprised CD4+ T cells sorted from PBMCs, obtained 10 days after the yellow fever booster vaccination. These TCRs come from a young man who received the YFV17D yellow fever vaccine.

A few counts support this clonotype. V is TRBV7-2 and J is TRBJ1-5; D not certain. The germline CDR1 and CDR2 sequences are SGHTA and FQGNSA. The CDR3 has 17 residues. The V and J ends lost 4 bases and 0 bases respectively, with 16 bases between them. The CDR3 region has the DNA TGTGCCAGCAGCTCCGGAGTGGGCAGTATTAGCAATCAGCCCCAGCATTTT. Translation gives CASSSGVGSISNQPQHF.

This clonotype showed up many times. This chain connects TRBV29-1 to TRBJ2-3, with 10 bases identical to TRBD2. Germline assignment: CDR1 SQVTM and CDR2 ANQGSEA. V shed 4 bases, J shed 3 bases, and the junction held 10 bases outside the gene matches. This CDR3 has 16 amino acids. This CDR3 is CSVVPAGGLRTDTQYF. CDR3 DNA sequence: TGCAGCGTTGTCCCAGCGGGAGGGTTAAGGACAGATACGCAGTATTTT.

This sequence joins TRBV15 and TRBJ2-7; 8 bases match TRBD2. This CDR3 comprises 15 residues. Germline assignment: CDR1 LNHNV and CDR2 YYDKDF (reference sequence). Losses at the gene ends were 3 bases for V and 3 bases for J; bases not matched to a gene: 7. In DNA, the CDR3 is TGTGCCACCAGCAGGGATCTAAGCGGGGGCTACGAGCAGTACTTC. Amino acids: CATSRDLSGGYEQYF.

Ten or more counts support this clonotype. CDR3 sequence: CASSVPGPNGYTF. CDR3 DNA: TGTGCCAGTAGTGTCCCCGGGCCCAATGGCTACACCTTC. The rearrangement joins TRBV19 to TRBJ1-2; no clear D. V was cut by 5 bases and J by 6 bases, with 13 bases left in between. The CDR3 is 13 amino acids. The V gene's germline CDR1 is LNHDA and CDR2 SQIVND (reference sequence).

This clonotype showed up many times. The chain is built from TRBV12-3 or TRBV12-4 and TRBJ2-7; no firm D call. The length of the CDR3 is 12 residues. V lost 6 bases and J 4 bases, leaving 10 bases between the germline ends. This chain's CDR3 is CASSLSQYEQYF. CDR3 coding DNA: TGTGCCAGCAGCCTCTCTCAGTACGAGCAGTACTTC.

Of note for this clonotype: Given a much more abundant clone one base away, this may be a read error. The V and J genes are TRBV29-1 and TRBJ2-5, with no clear D. Trimming cost V 7 bases and J 5 bases, with 14 bases left between them. Germline V gene sequence: CDR1 SQVTM, CDR2 ANQGSEA. The CDR3 runs 12 residues. DNA of the CDR3: TGCAGCGGAACTACACGGTACGAGACCCAGTACTTC. Protein product: CSGTTRYETQYF.

In its sample, this clonotype was seen many times. This chain joins TRBV28 and TRBJ2-7, with TRBD2 matching over 7 bases. This CDR3 is 16 amino acids long. J gave up 1 base and V 2 bases, and 8 bases lay outside the gene matches. The V gene's germline CDR1 is MDHEN and CDR2 SYDVKM. The CDR3 here is CASSLHIGGGSYEQYF. The CDR3 bases are TGTGCCAGCAGTTTACATATTGGGGGGGGGTCCTACGAGCAGTACTTC.